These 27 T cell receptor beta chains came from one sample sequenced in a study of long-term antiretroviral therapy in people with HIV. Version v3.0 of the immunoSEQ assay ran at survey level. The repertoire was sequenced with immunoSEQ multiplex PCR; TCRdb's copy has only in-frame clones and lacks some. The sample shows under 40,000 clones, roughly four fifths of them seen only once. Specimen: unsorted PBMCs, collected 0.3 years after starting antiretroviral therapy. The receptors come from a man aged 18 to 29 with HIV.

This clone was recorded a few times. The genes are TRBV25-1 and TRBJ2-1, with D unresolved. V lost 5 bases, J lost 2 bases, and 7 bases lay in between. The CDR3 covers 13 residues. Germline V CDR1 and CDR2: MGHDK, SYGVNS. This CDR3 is CASSRQAYNEQFF. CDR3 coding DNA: TGTGCCAGCAGTCGGCAGGCCTACAATGAGCAGTTCTTC.

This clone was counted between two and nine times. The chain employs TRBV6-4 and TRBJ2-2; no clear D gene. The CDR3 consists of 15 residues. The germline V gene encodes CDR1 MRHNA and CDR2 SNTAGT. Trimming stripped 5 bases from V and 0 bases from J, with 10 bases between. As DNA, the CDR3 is TGTGCCAGCAGTCTACAGTCTACGAACACCGGGGAGCTGTTTTTT. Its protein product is CASSLQSTNTGELFF.

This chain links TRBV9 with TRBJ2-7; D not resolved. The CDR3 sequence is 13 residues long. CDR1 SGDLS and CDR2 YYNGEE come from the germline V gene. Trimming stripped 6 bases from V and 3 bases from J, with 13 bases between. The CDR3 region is CASNPDGDYEQYF. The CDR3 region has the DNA TGTGCCAGCAATCCTGATGGAGACTACGAGCAGTACTTC. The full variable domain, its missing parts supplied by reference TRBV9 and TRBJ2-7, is DSGVTQTPKHLITATGQRVTLRCSPRSGDLSVYWYQQSLDQGLQFLIQYYNGEERAKGNILERFSAQQFPDLHSELNLSSLELGDSALYFCASNPDGDYEQYFGPGTRLTVT.

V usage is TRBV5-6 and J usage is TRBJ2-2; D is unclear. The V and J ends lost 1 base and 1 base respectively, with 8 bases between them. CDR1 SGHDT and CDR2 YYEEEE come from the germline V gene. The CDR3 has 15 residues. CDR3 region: CASSLRWGNTGELFF. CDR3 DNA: TGTGCCAGCAGCTTGAGGTGGGGGAACACCGGGGAGCTGTTTTTT. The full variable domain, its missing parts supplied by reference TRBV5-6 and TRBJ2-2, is DAGVTQSPTHLIKTRGQQVTLRCSPKSGHDTVSWYQQALGQGPQFIFQYYEEEERQRGNFPDRFSGHQFPNYSSELNVNALLLGDSALYLCASSLRWGNTGELFFGEGSRLTVL.

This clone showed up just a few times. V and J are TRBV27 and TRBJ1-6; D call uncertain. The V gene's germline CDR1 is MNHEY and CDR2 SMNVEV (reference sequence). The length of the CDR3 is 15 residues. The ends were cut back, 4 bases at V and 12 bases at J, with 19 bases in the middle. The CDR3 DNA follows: TGTGCCAGCAGTTCCGTCTCATCTCCTAATATACCCCTCCACTTT. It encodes CASSSVSSPNIPLHF.

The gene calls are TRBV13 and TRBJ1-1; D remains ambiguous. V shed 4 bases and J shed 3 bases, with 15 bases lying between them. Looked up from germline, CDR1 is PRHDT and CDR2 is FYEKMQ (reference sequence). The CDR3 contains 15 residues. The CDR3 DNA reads TGTGCCAGCAGCTATCAGGCGGTGTTGGACACTGAAGCTTTCTTT. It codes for CASSYQAVLDTEAFF.

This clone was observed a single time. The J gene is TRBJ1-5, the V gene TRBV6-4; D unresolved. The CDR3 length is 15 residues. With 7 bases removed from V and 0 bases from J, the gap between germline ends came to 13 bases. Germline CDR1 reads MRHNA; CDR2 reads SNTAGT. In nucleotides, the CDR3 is TGTGCCAGCAAGTCCCCCATATATAGCAATCAGCCCCAGCATTTT. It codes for CASKSPIYSNQPQHF.

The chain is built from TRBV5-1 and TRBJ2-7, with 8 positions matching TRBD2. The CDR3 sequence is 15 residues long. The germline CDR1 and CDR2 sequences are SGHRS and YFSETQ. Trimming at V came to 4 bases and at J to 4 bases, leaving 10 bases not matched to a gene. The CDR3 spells CASSPGLVGGYEQYF. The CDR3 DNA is TGCGCCAGCAGCCCGGGACTAGTGGGAGGGTACGAGCAGTACTTC.

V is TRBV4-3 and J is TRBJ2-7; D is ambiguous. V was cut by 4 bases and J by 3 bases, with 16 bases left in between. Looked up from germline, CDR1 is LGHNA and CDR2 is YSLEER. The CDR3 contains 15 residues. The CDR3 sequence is CASSPQGSSVYEQYF. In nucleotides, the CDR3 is TGCGCCAGCAGCCCTCAAGGCTCCTCCGTCTACGAGCAGTACTTC.

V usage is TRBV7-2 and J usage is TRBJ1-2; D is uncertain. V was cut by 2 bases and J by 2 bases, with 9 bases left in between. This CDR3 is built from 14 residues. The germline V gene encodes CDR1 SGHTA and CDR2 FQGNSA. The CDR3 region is CASSLLWGNYGYTF. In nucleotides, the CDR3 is TGTGCCAGCAGCTTATTATGGGGAAACTATGGCTACACCTTC.

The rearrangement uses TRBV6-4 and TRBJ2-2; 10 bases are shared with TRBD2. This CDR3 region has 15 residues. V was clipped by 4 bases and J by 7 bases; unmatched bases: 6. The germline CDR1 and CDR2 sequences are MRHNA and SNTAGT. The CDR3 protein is CASSATSGIGGELFF. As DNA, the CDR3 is TGTGCCAGCAGTGCCACTAGCGGGATTGGCGGGGAGCTGTTTTTT.

CDR3 protein: CASSLAPGLAGGELFF. CDR3 sequence (DNA): TGTGCCAGCAGCTTAGCCCCGGGACTAGCGGGCGGGGAGCTGTTTTTT. V gene TRBV11-2 combines with J gene TRBJ2-2, with 12 bases aligning to TRBD2. The junction had 4 bases not matched to a gene; V was cut back by 1 base and J by 7 bases. This CDR3 comprises 16 residues. Germline V gives CDR1 SGHAT, CDR2 FQNNGV.

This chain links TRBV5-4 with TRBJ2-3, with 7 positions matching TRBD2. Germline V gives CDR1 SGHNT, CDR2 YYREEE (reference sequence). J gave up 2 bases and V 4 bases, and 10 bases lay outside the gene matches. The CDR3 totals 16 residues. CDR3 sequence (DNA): TGTGCCAGCAGCGCCGACGGGGGGAGATACACAGATACGCAGTATTTT. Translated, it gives CASSADGGRYTDTQYF. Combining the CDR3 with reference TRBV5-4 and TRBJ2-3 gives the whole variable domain ETGVTQSPTHLIKTRGQQVTLRCSSQSGHNTVSWYQQALGQGPQFIFQYYREEENGRGNFPPRFSGLQFPNYSSELNVNALELDDSALYLCASSADGGRYTDTQYFGPGTRLTVL.

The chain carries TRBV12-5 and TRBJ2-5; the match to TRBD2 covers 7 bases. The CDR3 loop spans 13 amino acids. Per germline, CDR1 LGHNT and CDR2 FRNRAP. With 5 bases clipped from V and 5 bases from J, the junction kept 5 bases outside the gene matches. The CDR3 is CASGRGEGETQYF. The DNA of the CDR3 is TGTGCTAGTGGTCGGGGGGAAGGGGAGACCCAGTACTTC.

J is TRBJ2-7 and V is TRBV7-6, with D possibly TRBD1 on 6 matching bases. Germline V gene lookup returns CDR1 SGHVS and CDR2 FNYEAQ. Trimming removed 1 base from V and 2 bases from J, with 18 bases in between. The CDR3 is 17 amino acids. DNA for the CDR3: TGTGCCAGCAGCTTAGGAGGGGGACAAGGGACCCCCTACGAGCAGTACTTC. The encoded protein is CASSLGGGQGTPYEQYF.

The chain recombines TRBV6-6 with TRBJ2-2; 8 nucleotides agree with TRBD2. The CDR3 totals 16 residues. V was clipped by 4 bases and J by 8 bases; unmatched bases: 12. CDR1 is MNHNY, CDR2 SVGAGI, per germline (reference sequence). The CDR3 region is CASSFTGGAIPGELFF. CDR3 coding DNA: TGTGCCAGCAGTTTCACGGGGGGGGCCATTCCGGGGGAGCTGTTTTTT.

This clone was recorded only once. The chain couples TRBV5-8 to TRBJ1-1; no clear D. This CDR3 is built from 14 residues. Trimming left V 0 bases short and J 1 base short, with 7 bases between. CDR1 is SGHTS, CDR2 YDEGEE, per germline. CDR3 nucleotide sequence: TGTGCCAGCAGCTTGGAAAACAAGAACACTGAAGCTTTCTTT. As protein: CASSLENKNTEAFF.

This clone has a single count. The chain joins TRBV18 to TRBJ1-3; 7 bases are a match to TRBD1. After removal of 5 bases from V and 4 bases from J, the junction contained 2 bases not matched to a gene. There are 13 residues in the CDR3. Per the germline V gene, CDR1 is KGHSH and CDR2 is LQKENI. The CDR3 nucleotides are TGTGCCAGCTCAGCGACAGGGGGAAACACCATATATTTT. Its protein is CASSATGGNTIYF.

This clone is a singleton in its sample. The CDR3 nucleotides read TGTGCCAGCAGCTTAGTGTTTTGGGGGAGGGGGTCGGCCCAAGAGACCCAGTACTTC. This sequence encodes CASSLVFWGRGSAQETQYF. This chain uses TRBV7-2 with TRBJ2-5; D possibly corresponds to TRBD2 (7 bases). The CDR3 spans 19 residues. Trimming cost V 1 base and J 1 base, with 22 bases left between them. Germline CDR1 reads SGHTA; CDR2 reads FQGNSA.

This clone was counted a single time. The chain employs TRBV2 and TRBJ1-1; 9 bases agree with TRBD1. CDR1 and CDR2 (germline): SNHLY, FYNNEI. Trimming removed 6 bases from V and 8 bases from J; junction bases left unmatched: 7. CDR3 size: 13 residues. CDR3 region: CASSGQGLDEAFF. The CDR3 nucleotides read TGTGCCAGCAGCGGACAGGGGCTTGACGAAGCTTTCTTT.

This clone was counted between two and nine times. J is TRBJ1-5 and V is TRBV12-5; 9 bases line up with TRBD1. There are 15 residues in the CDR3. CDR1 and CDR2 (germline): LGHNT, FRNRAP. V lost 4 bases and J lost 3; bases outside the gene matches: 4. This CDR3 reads CASGWGQGDNQPQHF. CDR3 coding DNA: TGTGCTAGTGGTTGGGGACAGGGCGACAATCAGCCCCAGCATTTT.

The CDR3 loop reads CASSVGTVAGQPQHF. The CDR3 DNA is TGTGCCAGCAGCGTAGGTACGGTAGCAGGTCAGCCCCAGCATTTT. The V call is TRBV9, the J call TRBJ1-5, with D hard to call. Germline CDR1 SGDLS, CDR2 YYNGEE. The CDR3 totals 15 residues. Trimming took off 0 bases at V and 6 bases at J, with 13 bases between the two ends.

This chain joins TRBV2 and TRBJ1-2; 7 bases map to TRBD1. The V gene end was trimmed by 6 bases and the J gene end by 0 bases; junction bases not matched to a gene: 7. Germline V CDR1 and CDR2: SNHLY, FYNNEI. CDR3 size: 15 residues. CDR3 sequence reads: CASSLTGLANYGYTF. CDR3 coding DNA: TGTGCCAGCAGCTTGACAGGGTTAGCTAACTATGGCTACACCTTC.

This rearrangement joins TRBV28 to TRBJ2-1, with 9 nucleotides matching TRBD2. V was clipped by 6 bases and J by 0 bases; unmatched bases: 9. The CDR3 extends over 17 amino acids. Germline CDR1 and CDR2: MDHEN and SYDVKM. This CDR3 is CASSLGLAHASYNEQFF. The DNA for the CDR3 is TGTGCCAGCAGCCTCGGACTAGCGCACGCCTCCTACAATGAGCAGTTCTTC.

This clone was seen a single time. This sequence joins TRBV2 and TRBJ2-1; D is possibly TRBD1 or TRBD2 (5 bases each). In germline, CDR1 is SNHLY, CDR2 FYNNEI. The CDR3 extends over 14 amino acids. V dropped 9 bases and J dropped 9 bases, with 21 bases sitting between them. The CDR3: CASGKGDHGGEQFF. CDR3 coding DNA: TGTGCCAGTGGGAAGGGAGATCATGGGGGTGAGCAGTTCTTC.

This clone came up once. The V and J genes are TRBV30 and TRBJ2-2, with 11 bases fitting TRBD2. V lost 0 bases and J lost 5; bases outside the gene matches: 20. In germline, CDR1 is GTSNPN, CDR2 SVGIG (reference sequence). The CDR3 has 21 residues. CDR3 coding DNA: TGTGCCTGGAGTGTACGAGGCATTAAGACCCTACTAGCGGGAGTGACCGGGGAGCTGTTTTTT. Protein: CAWSVRGIKTLLAGVTGELFF.

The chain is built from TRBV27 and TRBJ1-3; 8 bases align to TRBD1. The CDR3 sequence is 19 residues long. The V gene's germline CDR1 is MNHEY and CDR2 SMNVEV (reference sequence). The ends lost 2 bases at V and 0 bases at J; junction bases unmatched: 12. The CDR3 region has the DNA TGTGCCAGCAGTTTAAGGGCCCCCAGGGGGCAGAGCTCTGGAAACACCATATATTTT. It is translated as CASSLRAPRGQSSGNTIYF.